The T cell receptor beta chain under discussion was sequenced for a study of PD-1 blockade in classical Hodgkin lymphoma (dated by TCRdb to 2018 to 2021). A note on the overall study: Nivolumab dosing was 3 mg/kg intravenously every 2 weeks, continuing until either disease progression or unacceptable toxicity. To define a peripheral blood immune signature of response to PD-1 blockade in classical Hodgkin lymphoma, the study combined TCR beta sequencing with CyTOF. Broader findings and caveats from the paper: Baseline TCR diversity was reported to be lower in newly diagnosed patients than in healthy donors, and even lower in relapsed/refractory patients. Baseline diversity similar to that of newly diagnosed patients was observed in trial patients achieving complete response, whereas significantly lower diversity was observed in partial responders and progressors. Lower diversity was observed in patients in whom nivolumab was started less than 1 year after ASCT, and these patients were excluded from later analyses so that confounding by immune reconstitution would be avoided. By C4D1, a significant rise was seen in CD4+ TCR diversity but not in CD8+ TCR diversity (p=0.0027 vs p=0.16), and the rise was most apparent among complete responders (p=0.02). The study was limited to a single clinical trial cohort, and causes of repertoire differences, possibly disease activity or prior therapy, remained undefined.

What this sample's time point label stands for: cycle 4 day 1 (C4D1), after about 6 weeks of nivolumab. Every trial patient had relapsed following autologous stem cell transplantation, and prior brentuximab vedotin exposure was what differed among cohorts A, B and C. Magnetic negative selection with a Miltenyi CD4+ T cell isolation kit was used to purify CD4+ T cells from thawed PBMCs. A total of more than 55 patients with relapsed/refractory classical Hodgkin lymphoma made up the trial cohort, and each patient's best overall response was complete response, partial response or progressive disease. Trial patients were treated with single-agent nivolumab in the multi-cohort phase II CheckMate 205 trial. An independent review committee assessed best overall response by applying the 2007 International Working Group response criteria. Trial PBMCs were collected immediately before nivolumab initiation (C1D1) and during therapy at cycle 2 day 1 and cycle 4 day 1. Peripheral blood was collected in 8 mL Vacutainer Cell Preparation Tubes, from which PBMCs were isolated by centrifugation and then cryopreserved. Purified CD4+ and CD8+ fractions were generated only in cases for which an additional PBMC sample was available. Magnetically labelled cells were depleted on LS columns in a quadroMACS separator, and the flow-through was collected as the purified fraction.

This clone came up a few times. Its antigen is still unknown. No base qualities exist here, and no much larger clone lies one base off it. Genomic DNA was extracted with the Qiagen DNeasy kit from unsorted PBMCs and from negatively selected CD4+ and CD8+ fractions. Amplification of TCR beta CDR3 regions was done by immunoSEQ multiplex PCR with primers that anneal to V and J segments. A synthetic immune receptor repertoire was used to minimize amplification bias, and remaining bias was computationally removed after sequencing. On the study's bioinformatics: Repertoire diversity was quantified as the Shannon entropy index using custom Python scripts. Unsorted, CD4+ and CD8+ repertoires were analyzed separately, except in combined analyses where CD4+ and CD8+ sequences were merged in silico. A clone counted as expanded when the clone's frequency after treatment rose at least 2-fold relative to C1D1, and clones undetected at baseline were given a pseudocount of 0.5. Singleton clones were defined as clones with 0 or 1 copy at C1D1, and non-singleton clones were defined as clones with 2 or more copies. Clones expanded in unsorted samples were annotated as CD4+, CD8+ or unknown by matching protein sequences in sorted samples from the same patient. Diversity changes from C1D1 to C4D1 were tested in paired samples using Wilcoxon tests. Drawn from immuneACCESS, this table holds only the in-frame rearrangements with V and J called that TCRdb kept. Clones are partly lost; checked studies trace under half to an unresolved V gene and leave the rest unexplained. V, J and clone size were drawn from that table, and D and trimming were deduced from the DNA. This sample lists 25,000 to 35,000 clones; roughly 80% were detected once. Approximately 0.82% of the sample lies in the top ten.

The CDR3 measures 13 amino acids from cysteine to phenylalanine. Only the CDR3 region is kept as DNA, spanning 39 bases read in frame from base 1. The germline V gene (reference sequence) gives CDR1 as MNHEY and CDR2 as SMNVEV. At the junction V is shortened by 4 bases and J by 8 bases, with 12 bases in between. This specimen consisted of CD4+ T cells from blood, obtained before the fourth cycle of nivolumab. This receptor was identified in a human donor with classical Hodgkin lymphoma. Recombination linked TRBV27 to TRBJ1-3; the best D guess is TRBD1, with 6 bases matching. The sequenced DNA: TGTGCCAGCAGTTACCAACAGGGATACACCATATATTTT. Translation gives CASSYQQGYTIYF.